The 21 T cell receptor beta chains below all came from one sample that was sequenced in a study of blood T cell repertoires in COVID-19. The protocol was immunoSEQ multiplex PCR, while the TCRdb copy is restricted to in-frame clones and leaves out a portion. The sample carries roughly 260,000 clones, 86% recorded once. Sample: peripheral blood. The receptors here all came from a man aged 40-55 years who had recovered from COVID-19.

The sample holds one count of this clone. V usage is TRBV5-1 and J usage is TRBJ1-1, with a possible D match to TRBD1 (5 bases). Germline V lookup: CDR1 SGHRS, CDR2 YFSETQ. The CDR3 is made up of 13 amino acids. Between the trimmed V and J ends, which lost 3 bases and 7 bases, there was a span of 13 bases. CDR3 sequence (DNA): TGCGCCAGCAGCTATTCTGGTGACAGTGAAGCTTTCTTT. It codes for CASSYSGDSEAFF.

This chain uses TRBV9 with TRBJ1-2, with D unresolved. The CDR3 runs 14 residues. Deletions cut 0 bases from V and 3 bases from J, with 9 bases between. Germline V gives CDR1 SGDLS, CDR2 YYNGEE. The CDR3 DNA follows: TGTGCCAGCAGCGTAGGTCCAGGCTACTATGGCTACACCTTC. This sequence encodes CASSVGPGYYGYTF. Supplemented by reference TRBV9 and TRBJ1-2, the full variable domain reads DSGVTQTPKHLITATGQRVTLRCSPRSGDLSVYWYQQSLDQGLQFLIQYYNGEERAKGNILERFSAQQFPDLHSELNLSSLELGDSALYFCASSVGPGYYGYTFGSGTRLTVV.

This chain links TRBV12-5 with TRBJ2-1; D remains ambiguous. The V end lost 10 bases, the J end lost 5 bases, and 12 bases lay between the germline ends. The CDR3 has 12 amino acids. CDR1 is LGHNT, CDR2 FRNRAP, per germline. The CDR3 is CANSISDNEQFF. The CDR3 DNA reads as TGTGCTAACAGTATTAGTGACAATGAGCAGTTCTTC.

This clone was recorded once. The chain uses TRBV7-6 and TRBJ1-1, with TRBD1 matching 8 bases. The CDR3 covers 14 residues. V trimming: 5 bases; J trimming: 6 bases; junction bases outside the gene matches: 8. Germline values: CDR1 SGHVS, CDR2 FNYEAQ. CDR3 in DNA: TGTGCCAGCAGCACCAGACAGGGGACGTCTGAAGCTTTCTTT. Encoded protein: CASSTRQGTSEAFF.

The V gene is TRBV6-6, the J gene TRBJ2-3; the match to TRBD2 covers 7 bases. J was trimmed by 1 base and V by 5 bases; bases with no gene match: 3. The CDR3 is 14 amino acids. Per the germline V gene, CDR1 is MNHNY and CDR2 is SVGAGI (reference sequence). The CDR3 loop is CASSARGGTDTQYF. In DNA, the CDR3 is TGTGCCAGCAGTGCCCGGGGGGGCACAGATACGCAGTATTTT.

The chain couples TRBV5-8 to TRBJ2-7, with TRBD2 as a possible D gene (7 bases). This CDR3 comprises 13 residues. Trimming shortened V by 7 bases and J by 2 bases, and 13 bases separated the two germline ends. Germline CDR1 and CDR2: SGHTS and YDEGEE. CDR3 residues: CASRGAGPYEQYF. The CDR3 DNA reads TGTGCCAGCCGGGGGGCGGGCCCCTACGAGCAGTACTTC.

CDR3 sequence (DNA): TGTGCCAGCAGCCTCCCCAGGAGCGGTCAGACCGGGGAGCTGTTTTTT. This translates into CASSLPRSGQTGELFF. The J gene is TRBJ2-2, the V gene TRBV5-6; D is perhaps TRBD2 (5 bases). Germline V lookup: CDR1 SGHDT, CDR2 YYEEEE. V lost 4 bases to trimming and J lost 5 bases, with 18 bases between them. CDR3 length: 16 amino acids.

Written as DNA, the CDR3 is TGCAGCGTTTACAACCAGGGAAGCATTCAGTACTTC. The encoded protein is CSVYNQGSIQYF. The chain links TRBV29-1 to TRBJ2-4, with D tentatively TRBD1 (5 bases). CDR3 size: 12 residues. The V gene's germline CDR1 is SQVTM and CDR2 ANQGSEA. V lost 5 bases to trimming and J lost 9 bases, with 14 bases between them.

V usage is TRBV7-9 and J usage is TRBJ2-5; D is unclear. Germline-derived CDR1 and CDR2 are SEHNR and FQNEAQ (reference sequence). The V gene lost 5 bases and the J gene lost 5 bases, with 15 bases spanning the gap. This CDR3 region has 14 residues. CDR3 amino acids: CASSPTSIGETQYF. The CDR3 bases are TGTGCCAGCAGCCCGACGAGTATCGGGGAGACCCAGTACTTC.

This clone appeared a few times. The CDR3 sequence: CASSSGTSGGIYEQYF. The CDR3 DNA sequence: TGTGCCAGCAGCTCCGGGACTAGCGGGGGAATTTACGAGCAGTACTTC. V gene TRBV5-4 combines with J gene TRBJ2-7, with TRBD2 identical over 14 bases. Germline V gene sequence: CDR1 SGHNT, CDR2 YYREEE (reference sequence). Trimming removed 3 bases from V and 4 bases from J; junction bases left unmatched: 6. The CDR3 loop spans 16 amino acids.

The CDR3 bases are TGCGCCAGCAGCCAGACGGGCGGGACAGGGGCTGGCTACACCTTC. Its translation is CASSQTGGTGAGYTF. The chain links TRBV4-1 to TRBJ1-2, with 10 nucleotides matching TRBD1. V gave up 3 bases and J gave up 7 bases; unmatched junction bases: 8. The CDR3 runs to 15 residues. Germline V gives CDR1 MGHRA, CDR2 YSYEKL.

The chain links TRBV10-2 to TRBJ1-1, with a tentative D call TRBD1 (6 bases). V was shortened by 2 bases and J by 1 base, with 11 bases between the two germline ends. Germline loops: CDR1 WSHSY, CDR2 SAAADI. This CDR3 has 15 amino acids. This chain's CDR3 is CASSEPGQANTEAFF. DNA for the CDR3: TGCGCCAGCAGTGAGCCGGGACAAGCGAACACTGAAGCTTTCTTT.

V is TRBV10-3 and J is TRBJ2-3, with 15 positions matching TRBD2. This CDR3 spans 18 amino acids. Trimming at V came to 4 bases and at J to 0 bases, leaving 5 bases not matched to a gene. The germline CDR1 and CDR2 sequences are ENHRY and SYGVKD. This chain's CDR3 is CAISAGLAGGLSTDTQYF. The CDR3 DNA reads as TGTGCCATCAGTGCGGGACTAGCGGGGGGTCTCAGCACAGATACGCAGTATTTT.

The V call is TRBV19, the J call TRBJ2-2; TRBD2 aligns across 7 bases. From germline, CDR1 is LNHDA and CDR2 SQIVND (reference sequence). The CDR3 has 16 amino acids. V dropped 5 bases and J dropped 1; count of bases not matched to a gene: 7. The CDR3 nucleotides are TGTGCCAGTAGTTCGAGACTAGCTCAGAACACCGGGGAGCTGTTTTTT. Residues: CASSSRLAQNTGELFF. The variable domain in full, with the rest retrieved from reference TRBV19 and TRBJ2-2, is DGGITQSPKYLFRKEGQNVTLSCEQNLNHDAMYWYRQDPGQGLRLIYYSQIVNDFQKGDIAEGYSVSREKKESFPLTVTSAQKNPTAFYLCASSSRLAQNTGELFFGEGSRLTVL.

CDR3 coding DNA: TGTGCCAGTAGTATAATGACCTATGGGATTGGAGGCGTCGGGGGGAATGAAAAACTGTTTTTT. Protein: CASSIMTYGIGGVGGNEKLFF. V usage is TRBV19 and J usage is TRBJ1-4; possibly TRBD1 for D (5 bases). CDR3 length: 21 residues. The ends were cut back, 2 bases at V and 5 bases at J, with 30 bases in the middle. The germline CDR1 and CDR2 sequences are LNHDA and SQIVND (reference sequence).

The chain recombines TRBV6-5 with TRBJ2-7; D call uncertain. V lost 6 bases, J lost 0 bases, and 3 bases lay in between. The germline CDR1 and CDR2 sequences are MNHEY and SVGAGI. CDR3 length: 11 residues. The CDR3 here is CASSFSYEQYF. CDR3 coding DNA: TGTGCCAGCAGCTTCTCCTACGAGCAGTACTTC.

This sequence joins TRBV4-3 and TRBJ2-5; 7 bases match TRBD2. CDR1 LGHNA and CDR2 YSLEER come from the germline V gene. This CDR3 is 15 amino acids long. V gave up 3 bases and J gave up 0 bases; unmatched junction bases: 4. The CDR3 loop is CASSHVGGYQETQYF. The CDR3 DNA reads as TGCGCCAGCAGCCATGTCGGGGGGTACCAAGAGACCCAGTACTTC.

The sample holds a few counts of this clone. The V call is TRBV6-2 or TRBV6-3, the J call TRBJ2-7; 8 nucleotides agree with TRBD2. This CDR3 has 13 residues. CDR1 and CDR2 (germline): MNHEY, SVGEGT. V lost 5 bases, J lost 12 bases, and 12 bases stayed unmatched. Here the CDR3 DNA reads TGTGCCAGCAGTGACCCTGGACTAGCCTTTAGGTACTTC. As protein: CASSDPGLAFRYF.

The chain joins TRBV12-5 to TRBJ2-1; no clear D. This CDR3 region has 12 residues. Trimming shortened V by 1 base and J by 5 bases, and 3 bases separated the two germline ends. Germline V lookup: CDR1 LGHNT, CDR2 FRNRAP. DNA of the CDR3: TGTGCTAGTGGTTTGGGGCACAATGAGCAGTTCTTC. Amino acid sequence: CASGLGHNEQFF.

V gene TRBV18 combines with J gene TRBJ1-4; 8 nucleotides line up with TRBD1. In germline, CDR1 is KGHSH, CDR2 LQKENI. The CDR3 sequence is 15 residues long. V was pared by 3 bases and J by 7 bases, with 7 bases of the junction left unmatched. CDR3 nucleotides: TGTGCCAGCTCACCCGCGGGACAGGACCTTGAAAAACTGTTTTTT. Protein: CASSPAGQDLEKLFF. The entire variable domain, with the rest obtained from reference TRBV18 and TRBJ1-4, is as follows: NAGVMQNPRHLVRRRGQEARLRCSPMKGHSHVYWYRQLPEEGLKFMVYLQKENIIDESGMPKERFSAEFPKEGPSILRIQQVVRGDSAAYFCASSPAGQDLEKLFFGSGTQLSVL.

For the CDR3, the DNA is TGTGCCAGGCTAGCGGGGGCCCCAGATACGCAGTATTTT. The encoded protein is CARLAGAPDTQYF. The V gene is TRBV25-1, the J gene TRBJ2-3; TRBD2 agrees at 10 bases. CDR1 is MGHDK, CDR2 SYGVNS, per germline. The CDR3 sequence is 13 residues long. With V trimmed by 9 bases and J by 4 bases, 4 bases remained unmatched.